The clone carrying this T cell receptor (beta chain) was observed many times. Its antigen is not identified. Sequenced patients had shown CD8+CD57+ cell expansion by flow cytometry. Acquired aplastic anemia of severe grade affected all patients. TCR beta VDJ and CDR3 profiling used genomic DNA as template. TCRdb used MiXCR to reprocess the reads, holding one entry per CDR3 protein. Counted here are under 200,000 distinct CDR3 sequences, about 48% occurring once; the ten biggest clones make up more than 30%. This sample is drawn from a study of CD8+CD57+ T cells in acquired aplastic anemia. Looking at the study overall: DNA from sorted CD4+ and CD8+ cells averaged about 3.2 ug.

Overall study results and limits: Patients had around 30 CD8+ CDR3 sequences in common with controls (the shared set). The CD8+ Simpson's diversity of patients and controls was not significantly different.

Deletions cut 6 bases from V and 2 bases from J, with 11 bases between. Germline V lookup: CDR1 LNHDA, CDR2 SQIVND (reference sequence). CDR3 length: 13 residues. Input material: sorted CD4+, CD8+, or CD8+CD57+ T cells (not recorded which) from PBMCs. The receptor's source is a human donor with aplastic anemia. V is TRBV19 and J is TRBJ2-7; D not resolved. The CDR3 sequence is CASSRTLAYEQYF. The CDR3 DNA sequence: TGTGCCAGTAGCCGGACCCTAGCCTACGAGCAGTACTTC.